The T cell receptor beta chain under discussion was sequenced for a study of CXCR3-negative and CXCR3-positive naive CD8 T cells (dated by TCRdb to the late 2010s). Turning to the overall study: Roughly 130 million TRB reads were obtained in total, roughly 1.5 +/- 0.3 million reads per library. Data from ten to twelve donors, pooled across two independent experiments, went into the diversity and physicochemical repertoire analyses. The TRBV-TRBJ cluster analysis covered naive subsets from about 5 donors and memory cells from 3 donors. Results and caveats for the whole study, not just this receptor: Freshly isolated PBMCs were used for most assays because CXCR3 expression went down partially after cryopreservation. Repertoire diversity was comparably high in both naive subsets but much lower in memory CD8+ T cells. Surface CD5, linked to self-reactivity in mice, was comparable between naive subsets; TCR interaction strength was therefore also inferred from TRB CDR3 physicochemical properties. TRB CDR3s from CXCR3-positive naive cells showed higher hydrophobicity (lower Kidera factor 4), lower energy, and higher strength and volume indices than CXCR3-negative naive cells. Similar TRBV-TRBJ usage was shown by naive CXCR3-negative and CXCR3-positive cells from the same donor, whereas distinct patterns were shown by memory cells.

The CDR3, from cysteine to phenylalanine, totals 14 residues. A DNA sequence was not provided. Per the germline V gene, SQVTM is the CDR1 and ANQGSEA is the CDR2. For each CD8+ T cell subset, flow sorting was done in triplicate, and around 300,000 cells per subset went directly into RLT lysis buffer. To exclude memory contaminants, naive CD8+ T cells were stringently defined as CD45RO-CCR7+CD27+CD95-. Peripheral blood mononuclear cells were isolated from buffy coats by standard density gradient centrifugation. Naive CXCR3-negative and CXCR3-positive CD8+ T cells were flow-sorted on a FACSAria III. An RNeasy Mini Kit was used to extract total RNA from the sorted cells. Sequenced on a NextSeq 550. The Human TCR Profiling Kit (MiLaboratory) was used to make UMI-labeled 5' RACE TRB cDNA libraries. cDNA synthesis used the entire amount of extracted RNA, and PCR amplification then used the entire amount of cDNA produced. The libraries were made side by side, with each library going through the same number of PCR cycles. Turning to the authors' computational methods: About 49,000 +/- 11,000 unique UMI-labeled TRB cDNA molecules per library were extracted with MIGEC and MiXCR, with at least two reads per UMI required. On average, approximately 40,000 +/- 10,000 functional in-frame TRB CDR3 nucleotide clonotypes lacking stop codons were found per library. Diversity metrics, including normalized Shannon-Wiener and Chao1, were computed in VDJtools after downsampling to 5000 UMI-labeled TRB molecules per sample. VDJtools was used to calculate clonotype-size-weighted physicochemical properties of the central five CDR3 residues, namely interaction energy, strength, volume and Kidera factor 4. Based on TCRdb reprocessing of the reads, there is one entry per CDR3 protein sequence, and DNA is missing. Here the V and J calls rest on TCRdb's processing, not on the authors' analysis. The sample table gives around 63,000 distinct CDR3 sequences. The ten biggest clones cover 4% to 5.5% of the sample.

Points on this clonotype: Its binding antigen is unknown.

The sequenced sample consisted of naive CXCR3+ CD8+ T cells from blood. This sample's cell subset or site label indicates: CD45RO-CCR7+CD27+CD95- naive CD8+ T cells expressing CXCR3 (TNR3+). The origin of this receptor is a human donor in good health. Some clones in this sample may be carry-over from other donors' samples. Rearrangement joined TRBV29-1 to TRBJ2-5; the TCRdb D gene call, TRBD1, has no DNA to confirm it. The CDR3 amino acid sequence is: CSVEAGGELTTQYF.